Presented here are 3 T cell receptor beta chains from one specimen sequenced in a study of graft-versus-host responses after intestinal transplantation. Clones were sequenced by immunoSEQ multiplex PCR, and TCRdb holds only the in-frame ones, with some missing. Here the sample spans about 20,000 clones, around 42% being singletons. The source material was alloreactive CD4+ T cells from a mixed lymphocyte reaction culture, sampled before intestinal transplant. This sample's subset: CFSE-low proliferating T cells sorted from approximately six-day pre-transplant mixed lymphocyte reaction (GvH or HvG direction). These receptor sequences come from a human patient who received an intestinal transplant.

In this sample, this clone is medium-sized. V is TRBV10-2 and J is TRBJ1-6; the D is unclear. From germline, CDR1 is WSHSY and CDR2 SAAADI. This CDR3 is built from 15 residues. With 4 bases removed from V and 8 bases from J, the gap between germline ends came to 15 bases. CDR3 nucleotide sequence: TGCGCCAGCAGTGTGGACGGGGTAGGTGATTCACCCCTCCACTTT. Translation gives CASSVDGVGDSPLHF.

This clone was seen only a few times. This chain connects TRBV5-1 to TRBJ2-7; no definite D call. This CDR3 spans 12 amino acids. The V end lost 3 bases, the J end lost 0 bases, and 4 bases lay between the germline ends. CDR1 is SGHRS and CDR2 is YFSETQ in the germline V gene. The DNA for the CDR3 is TGCGCCAGCAGCTCCAGCTCCTACGAGCAGTACTTC. Its translation: CASSSSSYEQYF.

A few counts support this clone. CDR3 loop: CASSYARGWEQYF. Written as DNA, the CDR3 is TGTGCCAGCAGTTACGCGCGGGGCTGGGAGCAGTACTTC. The genes are TRBV6-6 and TRBJ2-7, with D maybe TRBD2 (6 bases). The germline V gene encodes CDR1 MNHNY and CDR2 SVGAGI (reference sequence). Trimming removed 2 bases at V and 7 bases at J, with 12 bases between. This CDR3 has 13 residues.